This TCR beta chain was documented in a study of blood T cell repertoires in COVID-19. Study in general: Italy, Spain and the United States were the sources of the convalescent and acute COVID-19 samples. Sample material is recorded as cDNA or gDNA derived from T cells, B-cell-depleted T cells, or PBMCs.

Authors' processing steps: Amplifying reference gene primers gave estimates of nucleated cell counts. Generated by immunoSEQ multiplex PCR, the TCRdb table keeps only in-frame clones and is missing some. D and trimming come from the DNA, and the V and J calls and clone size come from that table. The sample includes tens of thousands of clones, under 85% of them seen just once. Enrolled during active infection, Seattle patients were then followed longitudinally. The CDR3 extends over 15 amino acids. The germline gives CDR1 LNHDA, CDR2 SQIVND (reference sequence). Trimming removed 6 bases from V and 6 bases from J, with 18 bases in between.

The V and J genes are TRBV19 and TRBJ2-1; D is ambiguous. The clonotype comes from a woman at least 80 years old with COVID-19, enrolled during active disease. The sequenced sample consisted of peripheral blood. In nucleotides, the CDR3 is TGTGCCAGTAGCCCGACTGCTGGGTATATCAATGAGCAGTTCTTC. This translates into CASSPTAGYINEQFF.